A selection of T cell receptor beta chains follows, all from one sample in a study of OX40 agonist ivuxolimab in advanced cancers. The assay was immunoSEQ multiplex PCR, and TCRdb's table has in-frame clones only and misses some. This table has about 48,000 clones, over 85% appearing once. The specimen was CD4+ or CD8+ T cells sorted from blood, collected in a trial of the OX40 agonist ivuxolimab. The receptors originated from an adult with an advanced solid tumor such as melanoma, head and neck, liver or kidney cancer. CDR3s include the opening cysteine and the closing phenylalanine or tryptophan. D genes are given only for firm matches. A clone size is listed for some rows: how often the clone was seen (once, few, many), or a class if it is expanded.

CDR3: CASSYSPVGGNTEAFF
DNA: TGTGCCAGCAGTTACTCACCGGTGGGGGGTAACACTGAAGCTTTCTTT
length: 16
size: .
J: TRBJ1-1
V: TRBV6-5
D: .

CDR3: CAWSFGQETQYF
DNA: TGTGCCTGGAGTTTTGGTCAAGAGACCCAGTACTTC
length: 12
size: .
J: TRBJ2-5
V: TRBV30
D: .

CDR3: CASSVAGGGGNTIYF
DNA: TGTGCCAGCAGCGTAGCGGGGGGCGGGGGAAACACCATATATTTT
length: 15
size: .
J: TRBJ1-3
V: TRBV9
D: .

CDR3: CASSLGRHSYNSPLHF
DNA: TGTGCCAGCAGCTTGGGGAGGCACTCCTATAATTCACCCCTCCACTTT
length: 16
size: .
J: TRBJ1-6
V: TRBV5-6
D: .

CDR3: CASSSSGGAGETQYF
DNA: TGTGCCAGCAGCTCTAGCGGGGGGGCCGGAGAGACCCAGTACTTC
length: 15
size: once
J: TRBJ2-5
V: TRBV7-9
D: TRBD2

CDR3: CASSLARTIPDTQYF
DNA: TGTGCCAGCAGTTTAGCCCGGACTATTCCAGATACGCAGTATTTT
length: 15
size: .
J: TRBJ2-3
V: TRBV27
D: .

CDR3: CASSFGGGRYEQYF
DNA: TGTGCCAGCAGTTTCGGGGGGGGCAGGTACGAGCAGTACTTC
length: 14
size: .
J: TRBJ2-7
V: TRBV27
D: TRBD2

CDR3: CASSPLSPYEQYF
DNA: TGTGCCAGCAGCCCCCTTTCGCCCTACGAGCAGTACTTC
length: 13
size: .
J: TRBJ2-7
V: TRBV7-7
D: .

CDR3: CASTFTGFGTDTQYF
DNA: TGTGCCAGCACCTTTACAGGGTTTGGCACAGATACGCAGTATTTT
length: 15
size: .
J: TRBJ2-3
V: TRBV27
D: .

CDR3: CASSQGGGSYNEQFF
DNA: TGTGCCAGCAGCCAAGGAGGGGGCTCCTACAATGAGCAGTTCTTC
length: 15
size: .
J: TRBJ2-1
V: TRBV16
D: .

CDR3: CATSTAGGANTGELFF
DNA: TGTGCCACCAGCACGGCCGGGGGCGCGAACACCGGGGAGCTGTTTTTT
length: 16
size: .
J: TRBJ2-2
V: TRBV15
D: .

CDR3: CASSLESQAFGYTF
DNA: TGTGCCAGCAGCTTAGAGAGTCAGGCCTTCGGCTACACCTTC
length: 14
size: .
J: TRBJ1-2
V: TRBV7-2
D: .

CDR3: CASSLVGMGRGNTIYF
DNA: TGTGCCAGCAGCTTAGTGGGCATGGGTCGAGGAAACACCATATATTTT
length: 16
size: .
J: TRBJ1-3
V: TRBV7-9
D: .

CDR3: CASSLGQPSSYEQYF
DNA: TGTGCCAGCAGCTTGGGACAGCCCAGCTCCTACGAGCAGTACTTC
length: 15
size: .
J: TRBJ2-7
V: TRBV5-5
D: .

CDR3: CARPSRGVHTGELFF
DNA: TGTGCCAGACCATCCCGAGGGGTACACACCGGGGAGCTGTTTTTT
length: 15
size: .
J: TRBJ2-2
V: TRBV27
D: .

CDR3: CAQKVRGTYYGYTF
DNA: TGTGCCCAAAAGGTTAGGGGCACCTACTATGGCTACACCTTC
length: 14
size: .
J: TRBJ1-2
V: TRBV30
D: .

CDR3: CASSYLSGGVNEQFF
DNA: TGTGCCAGCAGTTACCTTAGCGGGGGGGTTAATGAGCAGTTCTTC
length: 15
size: few
J: TRBJ2-1
V: TRBV6-6
D: TRBD2

CDR3: CASSIAGGTEAFF
DNA: TGTGCCAGTAGTATAGCAGGGGGCACTGAAGCTTTCTTT
length: 13
size: .
J: TRBJ1-1
V: TRBV19
D: TRBD1

CDR3: CASSYSPGSQETQYF
DNA: TGTGCCAGCAGTTACTCTCCAGGGTCCCAAGAGACCCAGTACTTC
length: 15
size: .
J: TRBJ2-5
V: TRBV6-5
D: .

CDR3: CASSLTVEDYTQYF
DNA: TGTGCCAGCAGCTTGACCGTCGAGGACTATACGCAGTATTTT
length: 14
size: .
J: TRBJ2-3
V: TRBV7-2
D: .

CDR3: CASSMVQGFTEAFF
DNA: TGTGCCAGTAGTATGGTTCAGGGATTCACTGAAGCTTTCTTT
length: 14
size: .
J: TRBJ1-1
V: TRBV19
D: .

CDR3: CASRDGLQESF
DNA: TGTGCCAGCAGGGATGGTTTACAGGAATCGTTT
length: 11
size: .
J: TRBJ1-1
V: TRBV6-1
D: .

CDR3: CASSLRGSYEQYF
DNA: TGTGCCAGCAGTTTAAGGGGCTCCTACGAGCAGTACTTC
length: 13
size: .
J: TRBJ2-7
V: TRBV28
D: .